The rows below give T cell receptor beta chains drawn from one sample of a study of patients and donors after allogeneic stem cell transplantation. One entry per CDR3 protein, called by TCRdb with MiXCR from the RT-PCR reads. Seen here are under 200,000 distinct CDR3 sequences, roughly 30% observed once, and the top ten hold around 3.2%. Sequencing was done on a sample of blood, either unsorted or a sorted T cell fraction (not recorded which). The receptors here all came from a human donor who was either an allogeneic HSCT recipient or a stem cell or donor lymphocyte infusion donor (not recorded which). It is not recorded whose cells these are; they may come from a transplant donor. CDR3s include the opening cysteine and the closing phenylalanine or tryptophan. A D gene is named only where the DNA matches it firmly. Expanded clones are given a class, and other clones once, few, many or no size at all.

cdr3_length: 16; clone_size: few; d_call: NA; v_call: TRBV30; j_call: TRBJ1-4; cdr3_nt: TGTGCCTGGAGTGCCAGCCTCGTGGACGTCGATGAAAAACTGTTTTTT; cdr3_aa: CAWSASLVDVDEKLFF
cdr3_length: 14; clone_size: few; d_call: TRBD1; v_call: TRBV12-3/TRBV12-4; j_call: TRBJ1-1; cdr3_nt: TGTGCCAGCAGTTTACATCAGGGGGGCACTGAAGCTTTCTTT; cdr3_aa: CASSLHQGGTEAFF
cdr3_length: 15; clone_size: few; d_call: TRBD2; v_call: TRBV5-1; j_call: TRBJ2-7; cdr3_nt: TGCGCCAGCAGCTTAAGCGGGAGGGCCTCCGGCGAGCAGTACTTC; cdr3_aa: CASSLSGRASGEQYF
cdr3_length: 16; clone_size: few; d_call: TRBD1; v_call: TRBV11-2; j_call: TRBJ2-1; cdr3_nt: TGTGCCAGCAGCTTAGTGAGGGGGCAGGGGGCCTATGAGCAGTTCTTC; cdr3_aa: CASSLVRGQGAYEQFF
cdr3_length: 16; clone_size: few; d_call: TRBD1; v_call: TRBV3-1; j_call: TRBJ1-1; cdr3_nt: TGTGCCAGCAGCCAAGATTGGACAGGACTGAACACTGAAGCTTTCTTT; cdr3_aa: CASSQDWTGLNTEAFF
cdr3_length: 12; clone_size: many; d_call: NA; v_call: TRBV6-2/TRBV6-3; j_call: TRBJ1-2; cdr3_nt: TGTGCCAGCAGTTACTCCTACTATGGCTACACCTTC; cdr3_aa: CASSYSYYGYTF
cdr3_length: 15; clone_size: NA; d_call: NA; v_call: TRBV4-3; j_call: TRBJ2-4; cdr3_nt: TGCGCCAGCAGCCAAGATGCCGTGAGCAAAAACATTCAGTACTTC; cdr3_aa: CASSQDAVSKNIQYF
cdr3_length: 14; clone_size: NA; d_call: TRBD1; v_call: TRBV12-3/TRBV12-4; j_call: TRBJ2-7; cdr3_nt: TGTGCCAGCAGTTCCACGACAGGGGGTAATGTGCAGTACTTC; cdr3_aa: CASSSTTGGNVQYF
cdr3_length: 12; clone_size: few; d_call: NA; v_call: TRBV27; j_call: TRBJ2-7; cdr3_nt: TGTGCCAGCAGTTTTACCCGGGGCGAGCAGTACTTC; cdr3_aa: CASSFTRGEQYF
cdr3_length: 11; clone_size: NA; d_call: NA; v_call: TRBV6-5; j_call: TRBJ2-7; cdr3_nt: TGTGCCAAGGCAAAGACGCTCGAGCAGTACTTC; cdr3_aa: CAKAKTLEQYF
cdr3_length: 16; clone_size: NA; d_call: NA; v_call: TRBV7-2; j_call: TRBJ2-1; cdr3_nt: TGTGCCAGCAGCTCCTCTTTGGGGCCAACCTACAATGAGCAGTTCTTC; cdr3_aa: CASSSSLGPTYNEQFF
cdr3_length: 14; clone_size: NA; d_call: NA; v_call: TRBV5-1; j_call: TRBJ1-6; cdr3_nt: TGCGCCAGCAGCTTGGGACAGAGCAATTCACCCCTCCACTTT; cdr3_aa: CASSLGQSNSPLHF
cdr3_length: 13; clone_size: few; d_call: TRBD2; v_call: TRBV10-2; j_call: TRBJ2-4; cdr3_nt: TGCGCCAGCAGTAAAAGCGGGGAGGGCATTCAGTACTTC; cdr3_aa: CASSKSGEGIQYF
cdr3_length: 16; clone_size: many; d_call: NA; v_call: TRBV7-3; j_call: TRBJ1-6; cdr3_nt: TGTGCCAGCAGCTTGCAGGGCGGCTCCTATAATTCACCCCTCCACTTT; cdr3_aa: CASSLQGGSYNSPLHF
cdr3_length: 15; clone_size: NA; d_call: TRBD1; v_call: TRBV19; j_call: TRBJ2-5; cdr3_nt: TGTGCCAGTAGTTGGACAGGGGGGGCTACAGAGACCCAGTACTTC; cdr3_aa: CASSWTGGATETQYF
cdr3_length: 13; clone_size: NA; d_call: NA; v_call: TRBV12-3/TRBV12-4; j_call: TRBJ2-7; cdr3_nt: TGTGCCAGCAGTTTCGAGGGGGGTTACGAGCAGTACTTC; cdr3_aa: CASSFEGGYEQYF
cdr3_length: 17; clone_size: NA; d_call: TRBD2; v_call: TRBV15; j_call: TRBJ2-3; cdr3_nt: TGTGCCACCAGCAGAGGAGGACTAGCGGGGGCGACAGATACGCAGTATTTT; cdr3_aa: CATSRGGLAGATDTQYF
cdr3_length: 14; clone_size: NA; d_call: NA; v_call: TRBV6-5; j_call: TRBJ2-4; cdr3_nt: TGTGCCAGCAGTTACTCCGGAGGTCGGGACATTCAGTACTTC; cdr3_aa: CASSYSGGRDIQYF
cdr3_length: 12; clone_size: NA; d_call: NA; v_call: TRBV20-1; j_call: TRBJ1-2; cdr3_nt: TGCAGTGCGAGCTCACAGGGAAATGGCTACACCTTC; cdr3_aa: CSASSQGNGYTF
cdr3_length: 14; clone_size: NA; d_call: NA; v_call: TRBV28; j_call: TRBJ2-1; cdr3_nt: TGTGCCAGCAGTTTACTACCTTCCTACAATGAGCAGTTCTTC; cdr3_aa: CASSLLPSYNEQFF
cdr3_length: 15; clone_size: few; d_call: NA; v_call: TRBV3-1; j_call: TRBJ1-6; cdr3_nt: TGTGCCAGCAGCACCTTACAGGGAATTGGGTCACCCCTCCACTTT; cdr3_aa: CASSTLQGIGSPLHF
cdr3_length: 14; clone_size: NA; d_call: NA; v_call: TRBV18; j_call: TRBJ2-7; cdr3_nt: TGTGCCAGCTCACCGAAATTAGGCCCTTACGAGCAGTACTTC; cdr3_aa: CASSPKLGPYEQYF
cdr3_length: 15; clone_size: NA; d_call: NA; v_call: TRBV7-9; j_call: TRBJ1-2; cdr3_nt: TGTGCCAGCAGCTTACTAGCCACAGGGTCGGATGGCTACACCTTC; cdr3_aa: CASSLLATGSDGYTF
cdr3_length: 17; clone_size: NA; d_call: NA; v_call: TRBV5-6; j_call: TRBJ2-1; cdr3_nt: TGTGCCAGCAGCTTGGCCCCGAGGTGGGGCTCCTACAATGAGCAGTTCTTC; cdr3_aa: CASSLAPRWGSYNEQFF
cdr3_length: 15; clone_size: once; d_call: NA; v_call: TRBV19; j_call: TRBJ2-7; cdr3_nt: TGTGCCAGTAGTATCTCCGTACTGGCTTTCTACGAGCAGTACTTC; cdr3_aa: CASSISVLAFYEQYF
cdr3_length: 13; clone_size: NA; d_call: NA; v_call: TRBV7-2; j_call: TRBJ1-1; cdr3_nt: TGTGCCAGCAGCCAAGGGGTGAACACTGAAGCTTTCTTT; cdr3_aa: CASSQGVNTEAFF
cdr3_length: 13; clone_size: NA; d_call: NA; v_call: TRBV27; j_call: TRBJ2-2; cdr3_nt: TGTGCCAGCGGGGGTCGGCCCACCGGGGAGCTGTTTTTT; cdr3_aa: CASGGRPTGELFF
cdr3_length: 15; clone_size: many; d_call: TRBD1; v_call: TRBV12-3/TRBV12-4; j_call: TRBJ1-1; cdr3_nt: TGTGCCAGCAGTTTGGGACAGACAGGGGGAACTGAAGCTTTCTTT; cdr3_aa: CASSLGQTGGTEAFF
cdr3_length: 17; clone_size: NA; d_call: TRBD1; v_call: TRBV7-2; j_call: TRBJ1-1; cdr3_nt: TGTGCCAGCAGCTCCCATCCCTACGGGACAGGGGTTACTGAAGCTTTCTTT; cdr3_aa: CASSSHPYGTGVTEAFF
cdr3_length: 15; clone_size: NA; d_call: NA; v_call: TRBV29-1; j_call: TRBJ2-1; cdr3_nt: TGCAGCGTTGAAAGGGAAATTCTAAACTACAATGAGCAGTTCTTC; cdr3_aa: CSVEREILNYNEQFF
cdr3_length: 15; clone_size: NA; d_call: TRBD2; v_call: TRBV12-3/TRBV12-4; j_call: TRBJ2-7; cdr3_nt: TGTGCCAGCAGTTTAGCGGGACTAGCGGCTTACGAGCAGTACTTC; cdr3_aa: CASSLAGLAAYEQYF
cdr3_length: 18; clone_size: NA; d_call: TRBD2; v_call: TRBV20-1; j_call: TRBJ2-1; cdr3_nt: TGCAGTGCTAGAAAACCTCGCGGGCGGGAGGGGTCCTACAATGAGCAGTTCTTC; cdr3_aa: CSARKPRGREGSYNEQFF
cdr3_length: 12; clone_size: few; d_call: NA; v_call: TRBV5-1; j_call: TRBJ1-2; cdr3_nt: TGCGCCAGCAGCAGGGACAACTATGGCTACACCTTC; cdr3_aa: CASSRDNYGYTF
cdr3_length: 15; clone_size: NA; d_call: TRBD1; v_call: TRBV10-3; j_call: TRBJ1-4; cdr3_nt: TGTGCCATCAGCCACGACAGGGGGCAGGATGAAAAACTGTTTTTT; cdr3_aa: CAISHDRGQDEKLFF
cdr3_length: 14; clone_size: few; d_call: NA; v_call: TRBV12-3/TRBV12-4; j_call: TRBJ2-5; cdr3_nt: TGTGCCAGCAGCCTTCTGGGGTCGGGAGAGACCCAGTACTTC; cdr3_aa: CASSLLGSGETQYF
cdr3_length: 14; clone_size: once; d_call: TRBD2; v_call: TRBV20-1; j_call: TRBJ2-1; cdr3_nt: TGCAGTGCTAGAGGGGGCGGGAGCGGCGATGAGCAGTTCTTC; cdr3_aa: CSARGGGSGDEQFF
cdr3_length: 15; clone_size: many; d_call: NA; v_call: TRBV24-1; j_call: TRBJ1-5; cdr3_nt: TGTGCCACCAGTGAAATTGACCGAGGGTATCAGCCCCAGCATTTT; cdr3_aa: CATSEIDRGYQPQHF
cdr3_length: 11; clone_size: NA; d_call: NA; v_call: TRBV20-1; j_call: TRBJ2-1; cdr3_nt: TGCAGTGCTAGCAGGGGCAATGAGCAGTTCTTC; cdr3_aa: CSASRGNEQFF
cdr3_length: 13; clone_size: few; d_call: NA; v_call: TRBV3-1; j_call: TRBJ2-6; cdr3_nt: TGTGCCAGCAGCCAAGGTGGGGCCAACGTCCTGACTTTC; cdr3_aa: CASSQGGANVLTF
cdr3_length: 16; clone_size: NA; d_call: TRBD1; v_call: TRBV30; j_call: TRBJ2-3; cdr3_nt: TGTGCCTGGAGTGTAGGGCAGCAGGGGGCTGGAGATACGCAGTATTTT; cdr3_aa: CAWSVGQQGAGDTQYF
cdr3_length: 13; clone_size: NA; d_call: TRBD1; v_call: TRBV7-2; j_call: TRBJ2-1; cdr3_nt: TGTGCCGGCAGCGAGGGGGCCGCGAATGAGCAGTTCTTC; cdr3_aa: CAGSEGAANEQFF
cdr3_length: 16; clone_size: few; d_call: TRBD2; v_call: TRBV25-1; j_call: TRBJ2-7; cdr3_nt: TGTGCCAGCAGTGAATTCTTTAGCGGGACTTCCTACGAGCAGTACTTC; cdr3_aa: CASSEFFSGTSYEQYF
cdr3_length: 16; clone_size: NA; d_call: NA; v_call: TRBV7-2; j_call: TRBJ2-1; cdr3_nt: TGTGCCAGCAGCTTAGCGCCCCCGCCCTTACCGAGGGAGCAGTTCTTC; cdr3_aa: CASSLAPPPLPREQFF
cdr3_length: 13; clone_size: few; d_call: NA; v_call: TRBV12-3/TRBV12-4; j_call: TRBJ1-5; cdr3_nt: TGTGCCAGCAGACCAGGGAAGGGTCAGCCCCAGCATTTT; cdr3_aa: CASRPGKGQPQHF
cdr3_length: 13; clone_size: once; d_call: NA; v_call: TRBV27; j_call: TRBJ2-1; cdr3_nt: TGTGCCAGCAGTTGGGGACTTGACAATGAGCAGTTCTTC; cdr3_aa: CASSWGLDNEQFF
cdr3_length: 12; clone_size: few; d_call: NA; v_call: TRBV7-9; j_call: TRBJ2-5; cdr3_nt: TGTGCCAGCAGCTTAGTGGGGGACTTCCAGTACTTC; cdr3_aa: CASSLVGDFQYF